This entry features one T cell receptor (beta chain) sequence. The antigen remains undetermined. With 5 bases removed from V and 0 bases from J, the gap between germline ends came to 8 bases. This CDR3 is 14 amino acids long. Germline CDR1 and CDR2: SGHTA and FQGNSA. These data come from a study of neoadjuvant nivolumab and ipilimumab in lung cancer. Measured with immunoSEQ multiplex PCR; TCRdb has only the in-frame clones, and not every one. The table lists a few thousand clones, around 70% of them singletons. Study-level results: Pathologic regression was not significantly tied to TCR clonality.

The origin of this receptor is an adult with non-small cell lung cancer. V and J are TRBV7-2 and TRBJ1-3; unclear D gene. This specimen was tumor tissue, taken after neoadjuvant nivolumab, alone or with ipilimumab, at or shortly before surgery. DNA of the CDR3: TGTGCCAGCAGCCAAGGGCCCTCTGGAAACACCATATATTTT. Residues: CASSQGPSGNTIYF.